These 24 T cell receptor beta chains originate from one sample sequenced in a study of early T cells in non-severe SARS-CoV-2 infection (dated by TCRdb to the early 2020s). The protocol used for the library was 5' RACE. Sequencing used a NextSeq 500. The public reads were reanalyzed by TCRdb: fastp trimming at Q25, MiXCR alignment, in-frame beta chains only. Rows merge per CDR3 protein into single entries with the most common DNA and genes. Counted in this sample were about 48,000 distinct CDR3 sequences; roughly 13% of them appeared once. The ten largest clones capture roughly a tenth of the sample. The specimen was whole blood. These receptors were obtained from an adult who was a healthcare worker with PCR-confirmed SARS-CoV-2 infection or an uninfected control (not recorded which).

This clonotype was seen many times. V is TRBV20-1 and J is TRBJ2-2; D remains ambiguous. Germline CDR1 DFQATT, CDR2 SNEGSKA (reference sequence). V was clipped by 3 bases and J by 3 bases, with 5 bases between them. The CDR3 runs to 12 residues. DNA of the CDR3: TGCAGTGCTAGCCGGGACACCGGGGAGCTGTTTTTT. This codes for CSASRDTGELFF.

The rearrangement links TRBV12-3 or TRBV12-4 to TRBJ2-1; no definite D call. This CDR3 region has 13 residues. Trimming left V 4 bases short and J 4 bases short, with 8 bases between. This chain's CDR3 is CASSSQLYNEQFF. DNA of the CDR3: TGTGCCAGCAGTTCTCAGCTATACAATGAGCAGTTCTTC.

This clonotype was counted many times. The gene calls are TRBV7-9 and TRBJ1-1; no clear D. V lost 2 bases, J lost 4 bases, and 5 bases lay in between. Germline CDR1 is SEHNR and CDR2 is FQNEAQ (reference sequence). There are 12 residues in the CDR3. CDR3 loop: CASSLKGTEAFF. The CDR3 DNA reads TGTGCCAGCAGCTTAAAGGGCACTGAAGCTTTCTTT.

This clonotype was detected ten times or more. The rearrangement links TRBV20-1 to TRBJ1-1; D is possibly TRBD1 (6 bases). The CDR3 runs to 15 residues. V was clipped by 3 bases and J by 7 bases, with 21 bases between them. CDR1 and CDR2 (germline): DFQATT, SNEGSKA (reference sequence). The CDR3 sequence: CSASFVRGASIEAFF. CDR3 nucleotide sequence: TGCAGTGCTAGTTTCGTCAGGGGCGCGAGTATTGAAGCTTTCTTT.

V is TRBV11-2 and J is TRBJ2-5; 7 positions match TRBD2. CDR1 and CDR2 from the germline V gene are SGHAT and FQNNGV. CDR3 size: 17 residues. Trimming removed 2 bases from V and 7 bases from J; junction bases left unmatched: 16. The CDR3 loop reads CASSLYSPGTISGTQYF. DNA for the CDR3: TGTGCCAGCAGCTTATACTCCCCCGGGACTATATCTGGGACCCAGTACTTC.

This clonotype appeared many times. The junction departs from the called germline gene at one end, perhaps through a read error. The genes are TRBV2 and TRBJ2-3; D gene uncertain. CDR3 length: 12 residues. The germline V gene encodes CDR1 SNHLY and CDR2 FYNNEI. CDR3 sequence: CASSVTRDTQYF. The CDR3 nucleotides read TGTGCCAGCAGCGTGACACGAGATACACAGTATTTT.

This clonotype has a count of ten or more. V gene TRBV6-5 combines with J gene TRBJ2-7, with unresolved D. The CDR3 runs to 14 residues. V was shortened by 2 bases and J by 6 bases, with 14 bases between the two germline ends. Per germline, CDR1 MNHEY and CDR2 SVGAGI. The CDR3 sequence is CASSYPTLLCEQYF. CDR3 nucleotides: TGTGCCAGCAGTTACCCGACCCTACTATGCGAGCAGTACTTC.

V usage is TRBV6-5 and J usage is TRBJ1-1; 10 nucleotides align to TRBD1. With V trimmed by 7 bases and J by 4 bases, 9 bases remained unmatched. Germline lookup yields CDR1 MNHEY and CDR2 SVGAGI. This CDR3 contains 15 residues. CDR3 region: CASTRTGGGGTEAFF. In nucleotides, the CDR3 is TGTGCCAGCACCAGGACAGGGGGAGGTGGCACTGAAGCTTTCTTT.

About this clonotype: The junction differs from germline at one of its ends, possibly a read error. The chain links TRBV6-2 or TRBV6-3 to TRBJ1-1; 9 nucleotides line up with TRBD1. The length of the CDR3 is 14 residues. Looked up from germline, CDR1 is MNHEY and CDR2 is SVGEGT. The CDR3 sequence is CASSVQGAGTEAFF. CDR3 nucleotides: TGTGCCAGCTCGGTACAGGGGGCAGGCACTGAGGCTTTCTTT.

Many counts were recorded for this clonotype. The chain is built from TRBV11-2 and TRBJ2-7; D might be TRBD1 or TRBD2, each matching 5 bases. The CDR3 spans 16 residues. Germline V gene lookup returns CDR1 SGHAT and CDR2 FQNNGV. The V and J ends lost 5 bases and 0 bases respectively, with 17 bases between them. CDR3 DNA sequence: TGTGCCAGCAGCATTCAGACTGGGGACCTCTCCTACGAGCAGTACTTC. Translating it yields CASSIQTGDLSYEQYF.

A single count supports this clonotype. The chain joins TRBV29-1 to TRBJ2-7; D may be TRBD2 (5 bases). The germline CDR1 and CDR2 sequences are SQVTM and ANQGSEA. V lost 2 bases to trimming and J lost 5 bases, with 13 bases between them. The CDR3 is 13 residues long. The CDR3 reads CSVEYGRRDEQYF. CDR3 nucleotide sequence: TGCAGCGTTGAATATGGGCGGCGGGACGAGCAGTACTTC.

This clonotype was recorded many times. The chain joins TRBV29-1 to TRBJ1-2; TRBD1 is a possible D gene (5 bases). V lost 7 bases to trimming and J lost 7 bases, with 13 bases between them. Germline V gene lookup returns CDR1 SQVTM and CDR2 ANQGSEA. CDR3 size: 11 residues. DNA for the CDR3: TGCAGCGCTTACGGGGGTGGTGGCTACACCTTC. This gives the protein CSAYGGGGYTF.

There are a few counts of this clonotype. This sequence joins TRBV20-1 and TRBJ2-3; 13 bases are shared with TRBD2. Per the germline V gene, CDR1 is DFQATT and CDR2 is SNEGSKA (reference sequence). This CDR3 comprises 14 residues. The V and J ends lost 5 bases and 4 bases, in that order; junction bases with no gene match: 3. The CDR3 DNA reads TGCAGTGCTCGACTAGCGGGGGGTCCAGATACGCAGTATTTT. Residues: CSARLAGGPDTQYF.

This clonotype was observed at least ten times. The J gene is TRBJ2-3, the V gene TRBV6-1; weak D call: TRBD2 (6 bases). Germline V CDR1 and CDR2: MNHNS, SASEGT. Trimming pared 4 bases from V and 1 base from J, leaving 12 bases between. This CDR3 has 15 residues. CDR3 loop: CASSARDSRTDTQYF. The CDR3 bases are TGTGCCAGCAGTGCACGGGACTCCCGCACAGATACGCAGTATTTT.

Only a few counts were recorded for this clonotype. V is TRBV11-2 and J is TRBJ1-1; TRBD1 is a possible D gene (6 bases). The V end lost 6 bases, the J end lost 4 bases, and 9 bases lay between the germline ends. Per the germline V gene, CDR1 is SGHAT and CDR2 is FQNNGV. The CDR3 sequence is 12 residues long. CDR3 residues: CASRWGATEAFF. DNA of the CDR3: TGTGCCAGCAGATGGGGGGCCACTGAAGCTTTCTTT.

This clonotype was seen a few times. V and J are TRBV30 and TRBJ2-7; D may correspond to TRBD1 or TRBD2 (5 bases each). Trimming pared 2 bases from V and 7 bases from J, leaving 12 bases between. The CDR3 sequence is 12 residues long. The germline V gene has CDR1 GTSNPN and CDR2 SVGIG (reference sequence). The CDR3 bases are TGTGCCTGGAGTCCCCAGGGAGAGGAGCAGTACTTC. It translates to CAWSPQGEEQYF.

The rearrangement uses TRBV18 and TRBJ2-7; 10 bases are a match to TRBD1. Unmatched junction bases numbered 7, after V lost 0 bases and J lost 5 bases. CDR1 and CDR2 (germline): KGHSH, LQKENI. The CDR3 is 16 residues long. The CDR3 DNA reads as TGTGCCAGCTCACCACCCGGACAGGGGGGATCCCACGAGCAGTACTTC. Translation: CASSPPGQGGSHEQYF.

Ten or more counts support this clonotype. J is TRBJ1-1 and V is TRBV7-6; maybe TRBD1 (5 bases). The V end lost 10 bases, the J end lost 0 bases, and 12 bases lay between the germline ends. Germline CDR1 SGHVS, CDR2 FNYEAQ. The CDR3 has 13 amino acids. The CDR3 DNA sequence: TGTGCCACCTCAAGGGGTGTGAACACTGAAGCTTTCTTT. Translated: CATSRGVNTEAFF. Filled out from reference TRBV7-6 and TRBJ1-1, the complete variable domain reads GAGVSQSPRYKVTKRGQDVALRCDPISGHVSLYWYRQALGQGPEFLTYFNYEAQQDKSGLPNDRFSAERPEGSISTLTIQRTEQRDSAMYRCATSRGVNTEAFFGQGTRLTVV.

This clonotype was observed many times. The chain employs TRBV2 and TRBJ1-1; D uncertain. Per the germline V gene, CDR1 is SNHLY and CDR2 is FYNNEI. The CDR3 length is 13 residues. The ends were cut back, 10 bases at V and 0 bases at J, with 12 bases in the middle. The CDR3 region is CATSRRMNTEAFF. As DNA, the CDR3 is TGTGCCACCTCTCGGCGCATGAACACTGAAGCTTTCTTT.

This clonotype was seen ten or more times. This chain links TRBV4-1 with TRBJ2-7; 7 bases line up with TRBD1. After removal of 1 base from V and 0 bases from J, the junction contained 3 bases not matched to a gene. The CDR3 contains 15 residues. Germline V lookup: CDR1 MGHRA, CDR2 YSYEKL. The CDR3 DNA reads as TGCGCCAGCAGCCAAGTGGGACAGAACTCCTACGAGCAGTACTTC. Translating it yields CASSQVGQNSYEQYF.

This clonotype has at least ten counts. V gene TRBV28 combines with J gene TRBJ1-2; 9 bases are shared with TRBD1. The CDR3 is 18 amino acids. With 5 bases clipped from V and 2 bases from J, the junction kept 15 bases outside the gene matches. Germline CDR1 reads MDHEN; CDR2 reads SYDVKM. CDR3: CASSPPGTGYGGNYGYTF. CDR3 nucleotides: TGTGCCAGCAGTCCCCCCGGGACAGGGTACGGGGGCAACTATGGCTACACCTTC.

The rearrangement links TRBV5-1 to TRBJ1-1; TRBD1 is a possible D gene (5 bases). Germline-derived CDR1 and CDR2 are SGHRS and YFSETQ. This CDR3 is built from 14 residues. The V and J ends lost 1 base and 1 base respectively, with 8 bases between them. In nucleotides, the CDR3 is TGCGCCAGCAGCTTGTCAGGGCAGAACACTGAAGCTTTCTTT. This translates into CASSLSGQNTEAFF.

The rearrangement joins TRBV15 to TRBJ2-7; D might be TRBD1 (5 bases). V was cut by 0 bases and J by 5 bases, with 20 bases left in between. CDR1 and CDR2 (germline): LNHNV, YYDKDF (reference sequence). This CDR3 spans 17 amino acids. CDR3 in amino acids: CATSREALGRWGHEQYF. The CDR3 nucleotides are TGTGCCACCAGCAGAGAGGCTCTTGGACGGTGGGGCCACGAGCAGTACTTC.

The rearrangement uses TRBV12-3 or TRBV12-4 and TRBJ2-7; D unresolved. The CDR3 consists of 11 residues. Trimming cost V 7 bases and J 6 bases, with 10 bases left between them. The CDR3 here is CASMSVAEQYF. The CDR3 DNA sequence: TGTGCCAGCATGTCTGTCGCCGAGCAGTACTTC.